Following are 23 T cell receptor beta chains from one sample sequenced in a study of T cells after yellow fever vaccination. TCRdb used MiXCR to reprocess the 5' RACE reads, holding one entry per CDR3 protein. The table shows some 340,000 distinct CDR3 sequences, with around 10% occurring only once. Sequencing was performed on CD4+ T cells sorted from PBMCs, taken 45 days after the yellow fever booster vaccination. Receptors were obtained from a man between 18 and 35 years old who received the YFV17D yellow fever vaccine.

Here the CDR3 reads CASSFTGVWETQYF. CDR3 nucleotides: TGCGCCAGCAGCTTCACAGGGGTTTGGGAGACCCAGTACTTC. This chain connects TRBV5-1 to TRBJ2-5; 7 bases line up with TRBD1. This CDR3 is 14 amino acids long. In germline, CDR1 is SGHRS, CDR2 YFSETQ. Germline trimming cut 2 bases from V and 5 bases from J; bases unmatched to any gene: 6.

The V gene is TRBV28, the J gene TRBJ1-2, with 9 positions matching TRBD1. The J segment lost 2 bases and the V segment lost 5 bases, leaving 9 bases of the junction unmatched. Germline V gene data show CDR1 as MDHEN and CDR2 as SYDVKM. The CDR3 covers 16 residues. The CDR3 reads CASSAPGDRENYGYTF. CDR3 sequence (DNA): TGTGCCAGCAGTGCTCCCGGGGACAGGGAGAACTATGGCTACACCTTC.

This clonotype was counted a few times. The chain has TRBV6-2 or TRBV6-3 and TRBJ1-6; a weak D match, TRBD1 (5 bases). This CDR3 comprises 15 residues. The V and J ends lost 0 bases and 9 bases respectively, with 12 bases between them. Germline CDR1 reads MNHEY; CDR2 reads SVGEGT. CDR3 coding DNA: TGTGCCAGCAGTTACTCGCCAGGGTGGTTTTCACCCCTCCACTTT. Translating it yields CASSYSPGWFSPLHF.

The chain joins TRBV29-1 to TRBJ2-5; 9 bases match TRBD2. CDR1 and CDR2 (germline): SQVTM, ANQGSEA. This CDR3 has 16 amino acids. The ends lost 4 bases at V and 5 bases at J; junction bases unmatched: 14. The chain's CDR3 is CSVGVAGASKEETQYF. CDR3 bases: TGCAGCGTTGGGGTAGCGGGGGCCTCCAAGGAGGAGACCCAGTACTTC.

The chain joins TRBV6-5 to TRBJ1-1; D is unresolved. V shed 5 bases and J shed 4 bases, with 11 bases lying between them. Per the germline V gene, CDR1 is MNHEY and CDR2 is SVGAGI. This CDR3 has 13 amino acids. The CDR3 region has the DNA TGTGCCAGCAGTGCCCCGGAGGGCACTGAAGCTTTCTTT. This gives the protein CASSAPEGTEAFF.

The genes are TRBV20-1 and TRBJ1-5, with 7 bases fitting TRBD1. Germline lookup yields CDR1 DFQATT and CDR2 SNEGSKA (reference sequence). This CDR3 contains 12 residues. J gave up 4 bases and V 6 bases, and 3 bases lay outside the gene matches. CDR3 coding DNA: TGCAGTGCCTCGGACAGGAATCAGCCCCAGCATTTT. Its translation: CSASDRNQPQHF.

The J gene is TRBJ1-1, the V gene TRBV2; perhaps TRBD1 as D (5 bases). Trimming took off 4 bases at V and 8 bases at J, with 14 bases between the two ends. From germline, CDR1 is SNHLY and CDR2 FYNNEI. There are 13 residues in the CDR3. The CDR3 loop is CASSGDVQGEAFF. CDR3 sequence (DNA): TGTGCCAGCAGTGGGGACGTACAAGGAGAAGCTTTCTTT.

The rearrangement uses TRBV7-9 and TRBJ1-2, with 8 bases matching TRBD1. There are 14 residues in the CDR3. Germline values: CDR1 SEHNR, CDR2 FQNEAQ (reference sequence). V shed 1 base and J 5 bases; nucleotides not matched to a gene: 3. The CDR3 DNA is TGTGCCAGCAGCTTAGGGACAGGGAGGTATGGCTACACCTTC. Encoded protein: CASSLGTGRYGYTF.

In its sample, this clonotype was seen many times. The chain combines TRBV7-2 with TRBJ2-5; D not resolved. Looked up from germline, CDR1 is SGHTA and CDR2 is FQGNSA. V gave up 7 bases and J gave up 7 bases, with 13 bases separating them. The CDR3 contains 12 residues. The CDR3 DNA is TGTGCCAGCACCCCGGTGAAGGGGACCCAGTACTTC. This translates into CASTPVKGTQYF.

This clonotype was seen a handful of times. The chain uses TRBV10-3 and TRBJ2-1; D possibly corresponds to TRBD2 (5 bases). Trimming stripped 0 bases from V and 8 bases from J, with 11 bases between. The CDR3 is made up of 14 amino acids. In germline, CDR1 is ENHRY, CDR2 SYGVKD. CDR3 residues: CAISESKMRDEQFF. The CDR3 region has the DNA TGTGCCATCAGTGAGTCGAAGATGAGGGATGAGCAGTTCTTC.

This clonotype was counted only a few times. The chain has TRBV24-1 and TRBJ2-1, with D perhaps being TRBD1 or TRBD2 (5 bases each). The CDR3 length is 14 residues. Trimming removed 3 bases from V and 10 bases from J, with 15 bases in between. Germline V CDR1 and CDR2: KGHDR, SFDVKD. This CDR3 is CATSDPGRRREQFF. The CDR3 region has the DNA TGTGCCACCAGTGATCCGGGACGCCGGAGAGAGCAGTTCTTC.

This clonotype has a handful of counts. CDR3 residues: CASKLGAGLGNTEAFF. The DNA for the CDR3 is TGTGCCAGCAAGCTTGGGGCGGGGCTAGGAAACACTGAAGCTTTCTTT. This sequence joins TRBV5-8 and TRBJ1-1; TRBD1 is a possible D gene (5 bases). V shed 6 bases and J shed 2 bases, with 20 bases lying between them. Germline values: CDR1 SGHTS, CDR2 YDEGEE. The CDR3 sequence is 16 residues long.

The rearrangement links TRBV11-2 to TRBJ2-3; D is unresolved. V lost 5 bases to trimming and J lost 0 bases, with 12 bases between them. CDR1 and CDR2 from the germline V gene are SGHAT and FQNNGV. The CDR3 totals 15 residues. This CDR3 reads CASSKDPLSTDTQYF. The CDR3, as DNA: TGTGCCAGCAGCAAAGATCCCCTGAGCACAGATACGCAGTATTTT.

This clonotype has a count of ten or more. The CDR3 nucleotides are TGCGCCAGCAGCCAAGATTTGGACTACTTGAACACTGAAGCTTTCTTT. It is translated as CASSQDLDYLNTEAFF. J is TRBJ1-1 and V is TRBV4-3; D gene ambiguous. There are 16 residues in the CDR3. The V gene lost 0 bases and the J gene lost 0 bases, with 11 bases spanning the gap. CDR1 LGHNA and CDR2 YSLEER come from the germline V gene.

DNA of the CDR3: TGCGCCAGCAGCCGACAGGGTGGACACGGAGAGACCCAGTACTTC. Amino acid sequence: CASSRQGGHGETQYF. The chain has TRBV4-1 and TRBJ2-5, with 7 nucleotides matching TRBD1. Trimming at V came to 4 bases and at J to 4 bases, leaving 9 bases not matched to a gene. The germline CDR1 and CDR2 sequences are MGHRA and YSYEKL. The CDR3 spans 15 residues.

This clonotype was picked up a small number of times. The rearrangement joins TRBV7-3 to TRBJ2-1; D gene unclear. This CDR3 is built from 18 residues. Germline CDR1 reads SGHTA; CDR2 reads FQGTGA. Trimming cost V 5 bases and J 2 bases, with 22 bases left between them. The CDR3 is CASSTSVIRRQPYNEQFF. DNA of the CDR3: TGTGCCAGCAGCACATCTGTCATCAGGCGCCAGCCCTACAATGAGCAGTTCTTC. Using reference TRBV7-3 and TRBJ2-1 for the parts outside the CDR3, the full variable domain is GAGVSQTPSNKVTEKGKYVELRCDPISGHTALYWYRQSLGQGPEFLIYFQGTGAADDSGLPNDRFFAVRPEGSVSTLKIQRTERGDSAVYLCASSTSVIRRQPYNEQFFGPGTRLTVL.

This clonotype was recorded a few times. V is TRBV20-1 and J is TRBJ2-5; D not certain. Germline-derived CDR1 and CDR2 are DFQATT and SNEGSKA (reference sequence). The CDR3 has 12 amino acids. V shed 4 bases and J shed 0 bases, with 6 bases lying between them. The chain's CDR3 is CSANVDQETQYF. DNA for the CDR3: TGCAGTGCTAACGTAGACCAAGAGACCCAGTACTTC.

The sample holds a few counts of this clonotype. This rearrangement joins TRBV12-3 or TRBV12-4 to TRBJ1-3; D remains unclear. The CDR3 is 14 amino acids. The germline V and J ends were trimmed by 6 bases and 0 bases, with 9 bases remaining between them. In DNA form, the CDR3 reads TGTGCCAGCAGCCAAGAGGGCTCTGGAAACACCATATATTTT. Encoded protein: CASSQEGSGNTIYF.

This clonotype has only one observation. The chain combines TRBV4-3 with TRBJ2-3; a possible D gene is TRBD2 (5 bases). Trimming pared 1 base from V and 3 bases from J, leaving 11 bases between. From germline, CDR1 is LGHNA and CDR2 YSLEER. There are 15 residues in the CDR3. The CDR3 reads CASSQGASMTDTQYF. The CDR3 nucleotides read TGCGCCAGCAGCCAAGGGGCTAGCATGACAGATACGCAGTATTTT.

This clonotype was picked up a small number of times. This chain links TRBV4-3 with TRBJ2-5, with a weak D call TRBD2 (6 bases). V gave up 4 bases and J gave up 4 bases, with 16 bases separating them. Germline loops: CDR1 LGHNA, CDR2 YSLEER. The CDR3 is 15 residues long. CDR3 DNA: TGCGCCAGCAGCCGGACGCCCGGGCGGGGAGAGACCCAGTACTTC. Its translation is CASSRTPGRGETQYF.

The rearrangement links TRBV3-1 to TRBJ1-2; D is unresolved. Germline V CDR1 and CDR2: LGHDT, YNNKEL (reference sequence). V was shortened by 1 base and J by 4 bases, with 13 bases between the two germline ends. CDR3 size: 15 residues. The CDR3 DNA is TGTGCCAGCAGCCAAGTATACGCGAGTTTCTATGGCTACACCTTC. Encoded protein: CASSQVYASFYGYTF.

This rearrangement joins TRBV7-2 to TRBJ1-1; D not certain. The CDR3 runs to 13 residues. V was cut by 0 bases and J by 7 bases, with 9 bases left in between. CDR1 is SGHTA and CDR2 is FQGNSA in the germline V gene. Here the CDR3 DNA reads TGTGCCAGCAGCTTAGCGCCAATCCTTGAAGCTTTCTTT. This encodes CASSLAPILEAFF.

This clonotype has only a few counts. The J gene is TRBJ2-7, the V gene TRBV20-1, with D unresolved. The germline V gene encodes CDR1 DFQATT and CDR2 SNEGSKA (reference sequence). V was cut by 0 bases and J by 2 bases, with 14 bases left in between. The CDR3 length is 15 residues. The CDR3: CSARDLGGNPYEQYF. The DNA for the CDR3 is TGCAGTGCTAGAGACCTAGGTGGGAACCCCTACGAGCAGTACTTC.